This T cell receptor beta chain was sequenced in a study of beta chain features in type 1 diabetes. Study-level results: Among all four CD4+ subsets, Type 1 diabetes patients had TCRB CDR3s that were moderately but significantly shorter.

Every bit of the isolated RNA underwent reverse transcription, so sequencing read expressed TCRB transcripts. Libraries were prepared by immunoSEQ multiplex PCR; TCRdb keeps only in-frame clonotypes and omits some of them. The sample shows 100,000 to 150,000 clones, roughly 10% of them seen only once. To note about this clone: Its antigen is not known.

The CDR3 runs 13 residues. Losses at the gene ends were 5 bases for V and 4 bases for J; bases not matched to a gene: 3. Looked up from germline, CDR1 is SNHLY and CDR2 is FYNNEI. This receptor was obtained from a young man with type 1 diabetes. This chain connects TRBV2 to TRBJ2-7; TRBD1 agrees at 9 bases. Sequenced input: central memory CD4+ T cells from blood. CDR3 amino acids: CASSRDREYEQYF. The CDR3 bases are TGTGCCAGCAGTCGGGACAGGGAATACGAGCAGTACTTC.